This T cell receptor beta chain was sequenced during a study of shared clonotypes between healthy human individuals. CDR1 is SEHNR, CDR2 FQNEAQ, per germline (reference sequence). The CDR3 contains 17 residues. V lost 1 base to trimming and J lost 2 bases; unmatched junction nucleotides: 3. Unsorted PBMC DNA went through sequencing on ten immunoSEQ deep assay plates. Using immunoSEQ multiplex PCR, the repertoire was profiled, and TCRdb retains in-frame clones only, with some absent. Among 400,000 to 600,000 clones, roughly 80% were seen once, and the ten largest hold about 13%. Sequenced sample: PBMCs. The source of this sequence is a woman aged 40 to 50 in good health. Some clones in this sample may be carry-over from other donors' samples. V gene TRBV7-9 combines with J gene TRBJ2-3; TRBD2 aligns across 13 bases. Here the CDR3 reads CASSLGLAGGITDTQYF. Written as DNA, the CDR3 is TGTGCCAGCAGCTTAGGACTAGCGGGAGGTATCACAGATACGCAGTATTTT.